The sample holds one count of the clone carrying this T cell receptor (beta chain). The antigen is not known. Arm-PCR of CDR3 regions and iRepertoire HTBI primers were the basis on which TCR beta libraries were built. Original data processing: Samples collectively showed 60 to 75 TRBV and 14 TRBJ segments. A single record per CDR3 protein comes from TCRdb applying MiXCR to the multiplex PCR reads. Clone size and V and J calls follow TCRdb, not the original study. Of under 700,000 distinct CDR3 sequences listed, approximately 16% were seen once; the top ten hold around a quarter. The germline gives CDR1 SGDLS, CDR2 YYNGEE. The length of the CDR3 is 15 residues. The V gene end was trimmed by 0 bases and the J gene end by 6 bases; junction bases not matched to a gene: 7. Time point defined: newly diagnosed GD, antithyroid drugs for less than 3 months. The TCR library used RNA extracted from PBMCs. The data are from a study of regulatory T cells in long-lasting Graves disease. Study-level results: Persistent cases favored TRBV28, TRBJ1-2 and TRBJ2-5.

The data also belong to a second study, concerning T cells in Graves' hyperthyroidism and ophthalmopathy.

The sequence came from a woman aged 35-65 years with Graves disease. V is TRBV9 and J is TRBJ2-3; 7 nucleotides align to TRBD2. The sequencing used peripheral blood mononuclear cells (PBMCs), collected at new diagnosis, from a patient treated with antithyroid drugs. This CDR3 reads CASSVVSGARDTQYF. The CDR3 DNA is TGTGCCAGCAGCGTAGTCAGCGGGGCTAGGGATACGCAGTATTTT. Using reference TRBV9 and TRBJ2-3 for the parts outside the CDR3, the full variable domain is DSGVTQTPKHLITATGQRVTLRCSPRSGDLSVYWYQQSLDQGLQFLIQYYNGEERAKGNILERFSAQQFPDLHSELNLSSLELGDSALYFCASSVVSGARDTQYFGPGTRLTVL.